This T cell receptor beta chain was profiled in a study of T cell responses to AZD1222 COVID-19 vaccine (dated by TCRdb to the early 2020s). A note on the overall study: AZD1222 recipients whose second dose came at about 4 weeks and those whose second dose came at about 12 weeks were combined into one group, since spike-specific TCR depth and breadth did not differ between the two schedules. TCR sequencing covered roughly 230 trial participants: approximately 200 given two doses of AZD1222 and around 26 given two doses of MenACWY control vaccine. Trial participants were enrolled into age subgroups of 18-55, 56-69 and 70-plus years, which contained around 150, 29 and 61 TCR-sequenced participants, respectively. Broader findings and caveats from the paper: Most participants were white British and females outnumbered males, and the authors suggested that clonal diversity may have been underestimated. Conclusions about previously exposed vaccinees were limited because only six AZD1222 recipients were SARS-CoV-2 seropositive at baseline. Spike-specific TCR breadth and depth rose significantly after two AZD1222 doses compared with day 0 and with MenACWY recipients. In the small 56-69-year group, the increase in depth fell short of significance, most likely because of low power. The whole spike protein was spanned by vaccine-associated CD4 TCRs, and dominant responses were seen in regions 160-218 and 743-854. Because no day 14 peak-response samples were available, repertoires were characterized only after the peak T cell response. Epitopes outside the regions mutated in the B.1.351 and B.1.1.7 variants were reportedly recognized by nearly half of the unique spike-specific TCRs.

Note on this clone: Its antigen target is currently unknown. Base qualities are not recorded, but no much larger clone differs from it by a single base.

The germline V gene sets CDR1 to MNHEY and CDR2 to SVGAGI. From cysteine to phenylalanine, the CDR3 is 13 amino acids long. The retained sequence is limited to the CDR3, 39 bases, with the frame set at the first base. V is cut by 6 bases and J by 1 base, and the space between the germline ends is 7 bases. The CDR3 regions of human TCRbeta chains were analyzed by immunosequencing. For the original study's pipeline: Repertoire TCRs were matched against a reference library of SARS-CoV-2-specific TCRs generated with the MIRA antigen-specificity platform. Breadth was defined as the fraction of unique TCRs that were SARS-CoV-2-associated, and depth was defined as the fraction of total T cells that were SARS-CoV-2-associated. Using the MIRA data, each spike-specific TCR was assigned both to the spike region to which the TCR was reactive and to a CD4 or CD8 class. Log10-transformed breadth and depth values were compared by one-way ANOVA with Sidak's multiple comparisons tests. What TCRdb holds here is the immuneACCESS table cut down to in-frame rearrangements. Part of the clones is not present; checked against another copy, under half of the missing clones reflect an unresolved V gene, and the others are unexplained. The D gene and trimming were derived from the DNA, and the V and J assignments and clone size from that table. The sample data list roughly 140,000 clones, and approximately 90% of these were observed just once. Of the sample, around 5.2% falls within the top ten clones.

Reading the label with the study, this specimen's time point is: baseline before first vaccination. The vaccinee samples were drawn from two UK trials, COV001 and COV002, one of which was a single-blind randomized controlled phase 2/3 trial testing AZD1222 (ChAdOx1 nCoV-19) in healthy adults. For TCRbeta chain sequencing, PBMC samples were collected from trial participants at day 0 and at day 28 after the second dose. The origin of this receptor is an adult in good health. The chain was built from TRBV6-5 and TRBJ1-5, with the D segment identity uncertain. The sequenced sample was peripheral blood, obtained on day 0 of AZD1222 vaccination. The DNA sequence follows: TGTGCCAGCAGGCTGGGGAGCAATCAGCCCCAGCATTTT. It is translated as CASRLGSNQPQHF.